These T cell receptor beta chains were read from a single sample in a study of regulatory T cells in long-lasting Graves disease. Each CDR3 protein is one row after TCRdb ran MiXCR on the multiplex PCR reads. The sample contains over 200,000 distinct CDR3 sequences, around 19% of which appear only once. Sequencing used peripheral blood mononuclear cells (PBMCs), obtained at new diagnosis, from a patient treated with antithyroid drugs. The receptors originated from a female donor with Graves disease. CDR3s include the opening cysteine and the closing phenylalanine or tryptophan. Fields, in order: CDR3 length, D gene, J gene, V gene, clone size, CDR3 protein, CDR3 DNA. D genes are given only for firm matches. Rows give clone size only sometimes, using once, few, many, or a class for an expanded clone.

len: 13; d_gene: -; j_gene: TRBJ1-2; v_gene: TRBV2; abundance: many; CDR3aa: CASRANSNYGYTF; CDR3nt: TGTGCCAGCAGGGCTAACAGTAACTATGGCTACACCTTC
len: 16; d_gene: -; j_gene: TRBJ1-1; v_gene: TRBV12-5; abundance: -; CDR3aa: CASGLSRGTMNTEALF; CDR3nt: TGTGCTAGCGGTTTGTCCCGTGGGACAATGAACACTGAAGCTCTCTTT
len: 15; d_gene: TRBD2; j_gene: TRBJ2-7; v_gene: TRBV20-1; abundance: many; CDR3aa: CSARTTGTRDHEQYF; CDR3nt: TGCAGTGCTCGAACTACCGGGACTAGGGACCACGAGCAGTACTTC
len: 16; d_gene: -; j_gene: TRBJ2-3; v_gene: TRBV7-9; abundance: -; CDR3aa: CASSLARSGSTDTQYF; CDR3nt: TGTGCCAGCAGCTTAGCGCGGTCAGGGAGCACAGATACGCAGTATTTT
len: 18; d_gene: TRBD2; j_gene: TRBJ2-1; v_gene: TRBV2; abundance: many; CDR3aa: CASSERGGGAASYNEQFF; CDR3nt: TGTGCCAGCAGTGAAAGGGGCGGGGGGGCGGCATCCTACAATGAGCAGTTCTTC
len: 15; d_gene: -; j_gene: TRBJ2-3; v_gene: TRBV28; abundance: many; CDR3aa: CASSSSGSDTDTQYF; CDR3nt: TGTGCCAGCAGTTCCTCGGGCTCGGACACAGATACGCAGTATTTT
len: 14; d_gene: TRBD1; j_gene: TRBJ1-4; v_gene: TRBV28; abundance: -; CDR3aa: CASRGTGAGEKLFF; CDR3nt: TGTGCCAGCAGGGGGACAGGGGCCGGGGAAAAACTGTTTTTT
len: 15; d_gene: TRBD1; j_gene: TRBJ1-1; v_gene: TRBV7-3; abundance: many; CDR3aa: CASSLSVTGGTEAFF; CDR3nt: TGTGCCAGCAGCTTAAGTGTGACAGGGGGCACTGAAGCTTTCTTT
len: 15; d_gene: -; j_gene: TRBJ2-5; v_gene: TRBV7-2; abundance: many; CDR3aa: CASSAWDFSQETQYF; CDR3nt: TGTGCCAGCAGCGCCTGGGACTTTTCCCAAGAGACCCAGTACTTC
len: 16; d_gene: -; j_gene: TRBJ2-3; v_gene: TRBV7-3; abundance: many; CDR3aa: CASSLTAATSTDTQYF; CDR3nt: TGTGCCAGCAGCTTAACAGCAGCGACTAGCACAGATACGCAGTATTTT
len: 13; d_gene: -; j_gene: TRBJ2-1; v_gene: TRBV24-1; abundance: many; CDR3aa: CATGGPSYNEQFF; CDR3nt: TGTGCCACCGGGGGACCGAGTTACAATGAGCAGTTCTTC
len: 11; d_gene: -; j_gene: TRBJ1-1; v_gene: TRBV2; abundance: many; CDR3aa: CASRFLTEAFF; CDR3nt: TGTGCCAGCAGGTTCCTCACTGAAGCTTTCTTT
len: 13; d_gene: -; j_gene: TRBJ2-7; v_gene: TRBV18; abundance: many; CDR3aa: CASSPQGLREQYF; CDR3nt: TGTGCCAGCTCACCTCAGGGTTTGAGAGAGCAGTACTTC
len: 15; d_gene: TRBD2; j_gene: TRBJ2-3; v_gene: TRBV2; abundance: many; CDR3aa: CASSIAGGRSHTQYF; CDR3nt: TGTGCCAGCAGCATAGCGGGAGGGCGATCCCATACGCAGTATTTT
len: 14; d_gene: TRBD1; j_gene: TRBJ2-7; v_gene: TRBV12-3/TRBV12-4; abundance: many; CDR3aa: CASRLRDSSYEQYF; CDR3nt: TGTGCCAGCAGACTCCGGGACAGCTCCTACGAGCAGTACTTC
len: 13; d_gene: TRBD2; j_gene: TRBJ2-7; v_gene: TRBV20-1; abundance: many; CDR3aa: CSARAGGPYEQYF; CDR3nt: TGCAGTGCTCGAGCGGGAGGGCCCTACGAGCAGTACTTC
len: 15; d_gene: TRBD1; j_gene: TRBJ2-1; v_gene: TRBV24-1; abundance: many; CDR3aa: CATRQTGGSDNEQFF; CDR3nt: TGTGCCACCAGGCAGACAGGGGGCTCGGACAATGAGCAGTTCTTC
len: 14; d_gene: TRBD1; j_gene: TRBJ2-5; v_gene: TRBV5-1; abundance: -; CDR3aa: CASSSTGETRTQYF; CDR3nt: TGCGCCAGCAGCTCGACAGGGGAAACCCGGACCCAGTACTTC
len: 17; d_gene: TRBD2; j_gene: TRBJ2-1; v_gene: TRBV7-3; abundance: many; CDR3aa: CASSSGGASGSFNEQFF; CDR3nt: TGTGCCAGCAGCTCCGGTGGGGCTAGCGGGAGTTTCAATGAGCAGTTCTTC
len: 15; d_gene: TRBD2; j_gene: TRBJ2-5; v_gene: TRBV7-9; abundance: -; CDR3aa: CASSLRRGSQETQYF; CDR3nt: TGTGCCAGCAGCTTACGCCGCGGGAGCCAAGAGACCCAGTACTTC
len: 16; d_gene: -; j_gene: TRBJ1-4; v_gene: TRBV19; abundance: -; CDR3aa: CASSRLRGAQTEKLFF; CDR3nt: TGTGCCAGTAGCCGCTTAAGGGGGGCGCAAACTGAAAAACTGTTTTTT
len: 14; d_gene: -; j_gene: TRBJ1-6; v_gene: TRBV20-1; abundance: -; CDR3aa: CSARRGRDNSPLHF; CDR3nt: TGCAGTGCTAGGCGGGGGCGCGACAATTCACCCCTCCACTTT
len: 13; d_gene: -; j_gene: TRBJ2-2; v_gene: TRBV6-1; abundance: many; CDR3aa: CASSHSNTGELFF; CDR3nt: TGTGCCAGCAGTCACAGCAACACCGGGGAGCTGTTTTTT
len: 13; d_gene: -; j_gene: TRBJ2-7; v_gene: TRBV7-3; abundance: few; CDR3aa: CASSLTSGYEQYF; CDR3nt: TGTGCCAGCAGCTTAACCTCCGGGTACGAGCAGTACTTC
len: 15; d_gene: -; j_gene: TRBJ2-2; v_gene: TRBV12-3/TRBV12-4; abundance: many; CDR3aa: CASMLRFQQTGELFF; CDR3nt: TGTGCCAGCATGCTTAGGTTTCAACAAACCGGGGAGCTGTTTTTT
len: 14; d_gene: -; j_gene: TRBJ1-2; v_gene: TRBV7-9; abundance: -; CDR3aa: CASSNAQGHYGYTF; CDR3nt: TGTGCCAGCAGTAACGCCCAGGGTCACTATGGCTACACCTTC
len: 16; d_gene: TRBD2; j_gene: TRBJ2-5; v_gene: TRBV18; abundance: many; CDR3aa: CASSPPGLAGVETQYF; CDR3nt: TGTGCCAGCTCACCACCGGGACTAGCGGGAGTAGAGACCCAGTACTTC
len: 16; d_gene: TRBD2; j_gene: TRBJ2-1; v_gene: TRBV7-2; abundance: many; CDR3aa: CASSLSASGDYNEQFF; CDR3nt: TGTGCCAGCAGCTTATCGGCTAGCGGAGATTACAATGAGCAGTTCTTC
len: 14; d_gene: TRBD1; j_gene: TRBJ2-7; v_gene: TRBV5-1; abundance: many; CDR3aa: CASSPDRVRNEQYF; CDR3nt: TGCGCCAGCAGCCCGGACAGGGTTAGGAACGAGCAGTACTTC
len: 13; d_gene: -; j_gene: TRBJ1-2; v_gene: TRBV27; abundance: -; CDR3aa: CASAGDPNYGYTF; CDR3nt: TGTGCCAGCGCCGGGGATCCTAACTATGGCTACACCTTC
len: 14; d_gene: TRBD1; j_gene: TRBJ1-1; v_gene: TRBV7-2; abundance: many; CDR3aa: CASSIDRGRTEAFF; CDR3nt: TGTGCCAGCAGCATAGACAGGGGGCGGACTGAAGCTTTCTTT
len: 15; d_gene: -; j_gene: TRBJ2-7; v_gene: TRBV7-8; abundance: many; CDR3aa: CATKRGGIVSYEQYF; CDR3nt: TGTGCCACTAAACGCGGCGGGATCGTCTCCTACGAGCAGTACTTC
len: 15; d_gene: TRBD2; j_gene: TRBJ2-1; v_gene: TRBV6-5; abundance: many; CDR3aa: CASSFRASGSTEQFF; CDR3nt: TGTGCCAGCAGTTTCCGGGCTAGCGGGAGTACTGAGCAGTTCTTC
len: 15; d_gene: TRBD1; j_gene: TRBJ1-2; v_gene: TRBV5-1; abundance: -; CDR3aa: CASSSSGTGNYGYTF; CDR3nt: TGCGCCAGCAGCTCCTCCGGGACAGGGAACTATGGCTACACCTTC
len: 15; d_gene: TRBD2; j_gene: TRBJ2-2; v_gene: TRBV9; abundance: few; CDR3aa: CASSSRLAGGGELFF; CDR3nt: TGTGCCAGCAGCTCCCGACTAGCGGGGGGGGGGGAGCTGTTTTTT
len: 12; d_gene: -; j_gene: TRBJ2-1; v_gene: TRBV20-1; abundance: many; CDR3aa: CSVGGRVNEQFF; CDR3nt: TGCAGTGTCGGGGGTCGGGTCAATGAGCAGTTCTTC
len: 16; d_gene: TRBD1; j_gene: TRBJ2-1; v_gene: TRBV20-1; abundance: many; CDR3aa: CSARGTGPGRGNEQFF; CDR3nt: TGCAGTGCTAGGGGGACAGGGCCTGGCAGGGGGAATGAGCAGTTCTTC
len: 15; d_gene: -; j_gene: TRBJ1-4; v_gene: TRBV30; abundance: many; CDR3aa: CAWSGWGTTNEKLFF; CDR3nt: TGTGCCTGGAGCGGTTGGGGGACAACTAATGAAAAACTGTTTTTT
len: 14; d_gene: TRBD1; j_gene: TRBJ1-1; v_gene: TRBV30; abundance: many; CDR3aa: CAWRLRGWNTEAFF; CDR3nt: TGTGCCTGGAGACTCAGGGGGTGGAACACTGAAGCTTTCTTT
len: 15; d_gene: TRBD2; j_gene: TRBJ2-1; v_gene: TRBV2; abundance: -; CDR3aa: CASSRLAGGPGLQFF; CDR3nt: TGTGCCAGCAGTCGACTAGCGGGAGGGCCCGGGCTGCAGTTCTTC
len: 15; d_gene: -; j_gene: TRBJ2-1; v_gene: TRBV19; abundance: few; CDR3aa: CASRSGPASFNEQFF; CDR3nt: TGTGCCAGTAGAAGTGGGCCGGCTAGTTTTAATGAGCAGTTCTTC
len: 16; d_gene: -; j_gene: TRBJ1-2; v_gene: TRBV6-1; abundance: many; CDR3aa: CASVDPETGSNYGYTF; CDR3nt: TGTGCCAGCGTGGATCCTGAGACAGGATCTAACTATGGCTACACCTTC
len: 12; d_gene: -; j_gene: TRBJ2-1; v_gene: TRBV20-1; abundance: -; CDR3aa: CSARQGSNEQFF; CDR3nt: TGCAGTGCTAGACAGGGGTCGAATGAGCAGTTCTTC
len: 13; d_gene: TRBD1; j_gene: TRBJ1-1; v_gene: TRBV18; abundance: many; CDR3aa: CASSQQGASEAFF; CDR3nt: TGTGCCAGCTCACAACAGGGGGCTTCGGAAGCTTTCTTT
len: 13; d_gene: -; j_gene: TRBJ1-1; v_gene: TRBV9; abundance: many; CDR3aa: CASSLDFITEAFF; CDR3nt: TGTGCCAGCAGCTTAGACTTCATTACTGAAGCTTTCTTT
len: 14; d_gene: -; j_gene: TRBJ2-5; v_gene: TRBV2; abundance: -; CDR3aa: CASSERTAKETQYF; CDR3nt: TGTGCCAGCAGTGAACGGACAGCAAAAGAGACCCAGTACTTC
len: 13; d_gene: -; j_gene: TRBJ1-1; v_gene: TRBV7-2; abundance: many; CDR3aa: CASSLGQYTEAFF; CDR3nt: TGTGCCAGCAGCTTAGGACAGTACACTGAAGCTTTCTTT
len: 16; d_gene: -; j_gene: TRBJ2-2; v_gene: TRBV9; abundance: many; CDR3aa: CASSRHGLASTGELFF; CDR3nt: TGTGCCAGCAGTCGCCATGGGTTAGCGAGCACCGGGGAGCTGTTTTTT
len: 15; d_gene: -; j_gene: TRBJ2-3; v_gene: TRBV18; abundance: many; CDR3aa: CASSLGTLYTDTQYF; CDR3nt: TGTGCCAGCTCGCTCGGGACTTTATACACAGATACGCAGTATTTT
len: 16; d_gene: TRBD1; j_gene: TRBJ2-3; v_gene: TRBV6-2/TRBV6-3; abundance: many; CDR3aa: CASSPQGTGGTDTQYF; CDR3nt: TGTGCCAGCAGTCCCCAGGGGACAGGGGGGACAGATACGCAGTATTTT